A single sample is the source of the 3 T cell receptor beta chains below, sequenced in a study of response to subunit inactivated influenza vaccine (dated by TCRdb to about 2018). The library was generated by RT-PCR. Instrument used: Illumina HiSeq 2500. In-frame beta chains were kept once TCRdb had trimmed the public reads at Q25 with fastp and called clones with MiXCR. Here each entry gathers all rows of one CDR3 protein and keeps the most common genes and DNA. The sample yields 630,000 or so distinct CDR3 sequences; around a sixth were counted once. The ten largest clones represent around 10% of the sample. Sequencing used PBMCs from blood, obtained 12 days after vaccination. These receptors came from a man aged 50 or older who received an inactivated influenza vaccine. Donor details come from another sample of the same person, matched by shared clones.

The CDR3 spells CASSTGWEGNVLTF. As DNA, the CDR3 is TGTGCCTCTTCGACAGGGTGGGAAGGCAACGTCCTGACTTTC. The J gene is TRBJ2-6, the V gene TRBV30; TRBD1 matches 7 bases. The CDR3 has 14 amino acids. After removal of 7 bases from V and 9 bases from J, the junction contained 12 bases not matched to a gene. From germline, CDR1 is GTSNPN and CDR2 SVGIG (reference sequence).

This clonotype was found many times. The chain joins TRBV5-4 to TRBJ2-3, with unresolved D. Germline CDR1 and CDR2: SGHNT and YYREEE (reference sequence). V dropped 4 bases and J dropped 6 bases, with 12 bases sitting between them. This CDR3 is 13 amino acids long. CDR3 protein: CASSIVDRDTQYF. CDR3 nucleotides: TGTGCCAGCAGCATCGTCGATAGGGATACGCAGTATTTT.

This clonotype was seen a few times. CDR3 sequence reads: CASSYTQGPGELFF. As DNA, the CDR3 is TGTGCCAGCAGTTATACACAGGGTCCCGGGGAGCTGTTTTTT. The chain combines TRBV6-5 with TRBJ2-2, with a weak D call TRBD1 (6 bases). The germline gives CDR1 MNHEY, CDR2 SVGAGI. CDR3 length: 14 amino acids. Trimming left V 3 bases short and J 6 bases short, with 11 bases between.